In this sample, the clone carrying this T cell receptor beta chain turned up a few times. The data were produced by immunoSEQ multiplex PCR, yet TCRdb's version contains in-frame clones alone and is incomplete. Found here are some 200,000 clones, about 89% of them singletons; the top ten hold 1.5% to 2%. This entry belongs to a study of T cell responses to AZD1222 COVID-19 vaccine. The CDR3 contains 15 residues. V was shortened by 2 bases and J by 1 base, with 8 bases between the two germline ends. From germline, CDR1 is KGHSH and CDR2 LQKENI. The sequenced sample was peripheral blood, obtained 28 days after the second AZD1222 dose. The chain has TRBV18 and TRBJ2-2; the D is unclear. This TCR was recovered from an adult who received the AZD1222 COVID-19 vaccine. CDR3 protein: CASSPALQNTGELFF. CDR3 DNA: TGTGCCAGCTCACCAGCCTTACAGAACACCGGGGAGCTGTTTTTT. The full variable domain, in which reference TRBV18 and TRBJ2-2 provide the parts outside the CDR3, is NAGVMQNPRHLVRRRGQEARLRCSPMKGHSHVYWYRQLPEEGLKFMVYLQKENIIDESGMPKERFSAEFPKEGPSILRIQQVVRGDSAAYFCASSPALQNTGELFFGEGSRLTVL.